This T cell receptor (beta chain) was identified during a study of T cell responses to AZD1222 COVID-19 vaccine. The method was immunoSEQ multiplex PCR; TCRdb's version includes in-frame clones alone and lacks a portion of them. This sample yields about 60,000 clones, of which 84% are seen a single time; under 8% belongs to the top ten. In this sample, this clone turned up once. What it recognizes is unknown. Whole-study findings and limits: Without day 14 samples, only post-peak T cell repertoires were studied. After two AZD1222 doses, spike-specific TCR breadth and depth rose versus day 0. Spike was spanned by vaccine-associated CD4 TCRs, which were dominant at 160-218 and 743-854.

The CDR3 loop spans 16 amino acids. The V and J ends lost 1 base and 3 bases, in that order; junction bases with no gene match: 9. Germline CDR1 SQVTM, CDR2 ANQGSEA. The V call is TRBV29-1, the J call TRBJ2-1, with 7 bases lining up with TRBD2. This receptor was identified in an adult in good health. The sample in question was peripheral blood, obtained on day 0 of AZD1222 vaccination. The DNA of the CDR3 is TGCAGCGTTGAAGTGGGCGGGGGAACTGGCTACAATGAGCAGTTCTTC. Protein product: CSVEVGGGTGYNEQFF.